This passage covers 28 T cell receptor beta chains from one sample sequenced in a study of OX40 agonist ivuxolimab in advanced cancers. TCRdb's copy holds only in-frame clones and misses some; the assay was immunoSEQ multiplex PCR. The sample holds under 40,000 clones, over 80% seen once. Sample: CD4+ or CD8+ T cells sorted from blood, taken in a trial of the OX40 agonist ivuxolimab. These receptors originate from an adult with an advanced solid tumor such as melanoma, head and neck, liver or kidney cancer.

The rearrangement links TRBV6-5 to TRBJ2-7; 9 nucleotides align to TRBD2. V shed 7 bases and J 0 bases; nucleotides not matched to a gene: 7. The length of the CDR3 is 15 residues. Germline V CDR1 and CDR2: MNHEY, SVGAGI. CDR3 nucleotide sequence: TGTGCCAGCACCCCGCTAGCGGGGAGCTCCTACGAGCAGTACTTC. Translated: CASTPLAGSSYEQYF.

The V call is TRBV30, the J call TRBJ2-3; 11 positions agree with TRBD2. Trimming took 3 bases from V and 3 from J; bases not matched to a gene: 11. The length of the CDR3 is 17 residues. Germline CDR1 reads GTSNPN; CDR2 reads SVGIG (reference sequence). The CDR3 coding sequence is TGTGCCTGGAGGTTAACTAGCGGGAGTGCGTTTACAGATACGCAGTATTTT. Translating gives CAWRLTSGSAFTDTQYF.

The chain uses TRBV13 and TRBJ2-3; the D is unclear. CDR1 is PRHDT, CDR2 FYEKMQ, per germline (reference sequence). This CDR3 region has 14 residues. The V and J ends lost 3 bases and 4 bases respectively, with 11 bases between them. The CDR3 spells CASSLFKLPDTQYF. The CDR3 bases are TGTGCCAGCAGCTTGTTCAAGCTTCCAGATACGCAGTATTTT.

This chain joins TRBV7-3 and TRBJ2-5; D possibly corresponds to TRBD2 (6 bases). CDR1 and CDR2 (germline): SGHTA, FQGTGA. Trimming left V 3 bases short and J 5 bases short, with 16 bases between. This CDR3 spans 15 amino acids. Here the CDR3 DNA reads TGTGCCAGCAGCTTGTCCGGGAGTGGGAAGGAGACCCAGTACTTC. This translates into CASSLSGSGKETQYF.

The chain is built from TRBV14 and TRBJ1-4, with TRBD1 matching over 7 bases. Trimming took 5 bases from V and 0 from J; bases not matched to a gene: 12. The CDR3 contains 18 residues. CDR1 and CDR2 from the germline V gene are SGHDN and FVKESK. As DNA, the CDR3 is TGTGCCAGCAGCTTCGGACAGGATGAGATTGCAACTAATGAAAAACTGTTTTTT. The encoded protein is CASSFGQDEIATNEKLFF.

V and J are TRBV6-4 and TRBJ2-4; possible D gene TRBD1, 5 bases. This CDR3 has 16 residues. The germline CDR1 and CDR2 sequences are MRHNA and SNTAGT. The ends were cut back, 1 base at V and 6 bases at J, with 16 bases in the middle. CDR3 amino acids: CASSDFETDNLNIQYF. CDR3 nucleotide sequence: TGTGCCAGCAGTGACTTTGAGACAGATAACTTAAACATTCAGTACTTC.

The chain is built from TRBV6-6 and TRBJ2-7; TRBD1 matches 9 bases. From germline, CDR1 is MNHNY and CDR2 SVGAGI (reference sequence). J was trimmed by 0 bases and V by 7 bases; bases with no gene match: 7. This CDR3 region has 15 residues. CDR3 sequence reads: CASNQGQGSSYEQYV. In DNA, the CDR3 is TGTGCCAGCAACCAAGGACAGGGGAGCTCCTACGAGCAGTACGTC.

Worth noting for this clone: Additional DNA sequences in this sample encode the identical CDR3. The chain links TRBV5-6 to TRBJ1-6; 11 bases map to TRBD1. Germline CDR1 is SGHDT and CDR2 is YYEEEE. The CDR3 length is 17 residues. The ends lost 0 bases at V and 9 bases at J; junction bases unmatched: 8. The CDR3 is CASSLAGTGGFRSPLHF. The CDR3 nucleotides read TGTGCCAGCAGCTTGGCAGGGACAGGGGGATTTCGTTCACCCCTCCACTTT.

The chain links TRBV7-9 to TRBJ2-7; D not certain. The ends were cut back, 7 bases at V and 0 bases at J, with 10 bases in the middle. This CDR3 region has 13 residues. The germline V gene encodes CDR1 SEHNR and CDR2 FQNEAQ (reference sequence). The chain's CDR3 is CASKGPDSYEQYV. The CDR3 nucleotides are TGTGCCAGCAAGGGCCCCGACTCCTACGAGCAGTACGTC.

The chain links TRBV2 to TRBJ1-2; D is perhaps TRBD1 (5 bases). The germline V gene encodes CDR1 SNHLY and CDR2 FYNNEI. This CDR3 is 16 amino acids long. The V gene lost 7 bases and the J gene lost 6 bases, with 24 bases spanning the gap. The DNA for the CDR3 is TGTGCCAGCACTACCCACGGGGAGGGGCTCCTGGATGGCTACACCTTC. Encoded protein: CASTTHGEGLLDGYTF.

The J gene is TRBJ2-2, the V gene TRBV19; the D gene is possibly TRBD1 (5 bases). The length of the CDR3 is 15 residues. CDR1 LNHDA and CDR2 SQIVND come from the germline V gene (reference sequence). V lost 5 bases and J 0 bases, leaving 10 bases between the germline ends. DNA of the CDR3: TGTGCCAGTAGTGGGTGGGGCGCGAACACCGGGGAGCTGTTTTTT. Its protein product is CASSGWGANTGELFF. Complete variable domain (other parts from reference TRBV19 and TRBJ2-2): DGGITQSPKYLFRKEGQNVTLSCEQNLNHDAMYWYRQDPGQGLRLIYYSQIVNDFQKGDIAEGYSVSREKKESFPLTVTSAQKNPTAFYLCASSGWGANTGELFFGEGSRLTVL.

V is TRBV5-1 and J is TRBJ2-1; D possibly corresponds to TRBD2 (5 bases). V was trimmed by 1 base and J by 5 bases, leaving 13 bases between them. The length of the CDR3 is 15 residues. Germline V gene data show CDR1 as SGHRS and CDR2 as YFSETQ. The CDR3 DNA reads TGCGCCAGCAGCTTGTGGGAGCGGCGAGACAATGAGCAGTTCTTC. Protein: CASSLWERRDNEQFF.

The chain has TRBV19 and TRBJ2-2; 10 bases match TRBD1. The CDR3 is made up of 16 amino acids. The germline V gene has CDR1 LNHDA and CDR2 SQIVND (reference sequence). Trimming took 1 base from V and 6 from J; bases not matched to a gene: 5. The CDR3 loop is CASSIGGTGEAGELFF. CDR3 bases: TGTGCCAGTAGTATAGGAGGGACAGGGGAGGCCGGGGAGCTGTTTTTT.

The chain combines TRBV4-2 with TRBJ2-3, with 13 bases identical to TRBD2. Unmatched junction bases numbered 8, after V lost 6 bases and J lost 5 bases. CDR3 length: 16 residues. Germline V gene sequence: CDR1 LGHNA, CDR2 YNFKEQ. This CDR3 reads CASRQLAGGPGDTQYF. Written as DNA, the CDR3 is TGTGCCAGCAGACAACTAGCGGGAGGGCCGGGAGATACGCAGTATTTT.

The chain couples TRBV19 to TRBJ1-1; the match to TRBD1 covers 7 bases. This CDR3 has 15 residues. Germline V gene sequence: CDR1 LNHDA, CDR2 SQIVND (reference sequence). Trimming took 0 bases from V and 5 from J; bases not matched to a gene: 6. The CDR3 DNA sequence: TGTGCCAGTAGTATAGATCCACAGGGGTGGACTGAAGCTTTCTTT. This gives the protein CASSIDPQGWTEAFF.

The chain joins TRBV9 to TRBJ1-2, with D maybe TRBD1 (5 bases). This CDR3 region has 11 residues. The germline V and J ends were trimmed by 7 bases and 4 bases, with 8 bases remaining between them. Germline CDR1 and CDR2: SGDLS and YYNGEE. CDR3 DNA: TGTGCCAGCCTGGGGCTCTATGGCTACACCTTC. As protein: CASLGLYGYTF.

The chain combines TRBV11-2 with TRBJ1-1; D gene unclear. The length of the CDR3 is 12 residues. V was clipped by 1 base and J by 4 bases, with 4 bases between them. Per the germline V gene, CDR1 is SGHAT and CDR2 is FQNNGV. The CDR3 is CASSLVGTEAFF. The CDR3 bases are TGTGCCAGCAGCTTAGTGGGCACTGAAGCTTTCTTT.

The chain employs TRBV7-6 and TRBJ1-2; D unresolved. V was pared by 1 base and J by 0 bases, with 6 bases between. CDR1 is SGHVS and CDR2 is FNYEAQ in the germline V gene. This CDR3 is 14 amino acids long. The CDR3 nucleotides are TGTGCCAGCAGCTTAGGAGGCACTAACTATGGCTACACCTTC. It translates to CASSLGGTNYGYTF.

V and J are TRBV11-2 and TRBJ1-2, with TRBD1 matching over 7 bases. The CDR3 consists of 14 residues. With V trimmed by 1 base and J by 8 bases, 7 bases remained unmatched. The germline CDR1 and CDR2 sequences are SGHAT and FQNNGV. The CDR3, as DNA: TGTGCCAGCAGCTTAGTCCCCGACAGGGCGGGCTACACCTTC. Translation: CASSLVPDRAGYTF.

V gene TRBV6-5 combines with J gene TRBJ2-1; D gene unclear. Germline V CDR1 and CDR2: MNHEY, SVGAGI. The CDR3 has 13 residues. Trimming took 8 bases from V and 4 from J, leaving 12 bases between them. In DNA, the CDR3 is TGTGCCAGCGGGTACTCATGGTACAATGAGCAGTTCTTC. The encoded protein is CASGYSWYNEQFF.

A few counts support this clone. The rearrangement uses TRBV28 and TRBJ1-5; 8 nucleotides match TRBD1. Germline-derived CDR1 and CDR2 are MDHEN and SYDVKM. Losses at the gene ends were 6 bases for V and 6 bases for J; bases not matched to a gene: 7. The CDR3 loop spans 14 amino acids. The DNA of the CDR3 is TGTGCCAGCAGACCGACAGGGGTAGGTCAGCCCCAGCATTTT. Residues: CASRPTGVGQPQHF.

The rearrangement uses TRBV27 and TRBJ2-1, with TRBD1 identical over 9 bases. With V trimmed by 6 bases and J by 0 bases, 3 bases remained unmatched. Germline CDR1 MNHEY, CDR2 SMNVEV (reference sequence). The CDR3 extends over 15 amino acids. The CDR3 region is CASSGTGSSYNEQFF. CDR3 coding DNA: TGTGCCAGCAGCGGGACAGGGAGCTCCTACAATGAGCAGTTCTTC.

V gene TRBV13 combines with J gene TRBJ2-7; D is ambiguous. This CDR3 is 15 amino acids long. The V gene lost 3 bases and the J gene lost 0 bases, with 12 bases spanning the gap. Germline loops: CDR1 PRHDT, CDR2 FYEKMQ (reference sequence). The CDR3 DNA is TGTGCCAGCAGCTTGCGGAGAAAAAGCTCCTACGAGCAGTACTTC. Amino acids: CASSLRRKSSYEQYF.

The V and J genes are TRBV7-3 and TRBJ2-1, with 11 bases lining up with TRBD2. Trimming removed 4 bases from V and 4 bases from J; junction bases left unmatched: 6. The germline gives CDR1 SGHTA, CDR2 FQGTGA. This CDR3 is built from 16 residues. CDR3 bases: TGTGCCAGCAGCTCAAATAGCGGGGGGGCTTACAATGAGCAGTTCTTC. It codes for CASSSNSGGAYNEQFF.

The V call is TRBV7-8, the J call TRBJ2-7; the match to TRBD2 covers 8 bases. CDR1 SGHVS and CDR2 FQNEAQ come from the germline V gene. V was clipped by 7 bases and J by 2 bases; unmatched bases: 4. The CDR3 contains 13 residues. The CDR3 here is CASNSGTTYEQYF. The DNA of the CDR3 is TGTGCCAGCAATAGCGGGACCACCTACGAGCAGTACTTC.

The rearrangement joins TRBV7-9 to TRBJ2-1, with D hard to call. The CDR3 spans 15 residues. Germline CDR1 and CDR2: SEHNR and FQNEAQ (reference sequence). V was shortened by 1 base and J by 6 bases, with 13 bases between the two germline ends. The CDR3 DNA is TGTGCCAGCAGCTTAGAACAGAAGAACCCCAATGAGCAGTTCTTC. It translates to CASSLEQKNPNEQFF.

This rearrangement joins TRBV27 to TRBJ2-1; maybe TRBD2 (5 bases). Germline V gene data show CDR1 as MNHEY and CDR2 as SMNVEV (reference sequence). The V end lost 10 bases, the J end lost 3 bases, and 16 bases lay between the germline ends. The CDR3 is 14 residues long. The CDR3 DNA sequence: TGTGCCACCCACGAGGGTGGGCTCTACAATGAGCAGTTCTTC. Translation: CATHEGGLYNEQFF.

The V and J genes are TRBV18 and TRBJ2-3; D may be TRBD1 (5 bases). The germline V gene encodes CDR1 KGHSH and CDR2 LQKENI. There are 15 residues in the CDR3. The V end was cut by 4 bases, the J end by 5 bases, with 16 bases between. The CDR3 DNA reads TGTGCCAGCTCACTCAATGCCAGGGTGCAAGATACGCAGTATTTT. The encoded protein is CASSLNARVQDTQYF.